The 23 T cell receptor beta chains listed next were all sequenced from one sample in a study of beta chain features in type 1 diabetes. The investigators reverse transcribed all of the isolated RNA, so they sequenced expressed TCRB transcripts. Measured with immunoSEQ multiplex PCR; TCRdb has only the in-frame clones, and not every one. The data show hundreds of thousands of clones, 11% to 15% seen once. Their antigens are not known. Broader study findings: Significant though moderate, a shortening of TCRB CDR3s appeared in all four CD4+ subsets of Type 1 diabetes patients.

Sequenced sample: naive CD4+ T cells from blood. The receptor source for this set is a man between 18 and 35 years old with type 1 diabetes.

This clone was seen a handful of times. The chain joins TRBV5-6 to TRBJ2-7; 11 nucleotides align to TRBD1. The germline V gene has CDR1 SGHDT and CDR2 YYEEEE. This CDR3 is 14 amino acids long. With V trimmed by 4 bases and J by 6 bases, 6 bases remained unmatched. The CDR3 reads CASSLWDRGGEQYF. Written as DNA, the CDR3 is TGTGCCAGCAGCCTCTGGGACAGGGGGGGCGAGCAGTACTTC.

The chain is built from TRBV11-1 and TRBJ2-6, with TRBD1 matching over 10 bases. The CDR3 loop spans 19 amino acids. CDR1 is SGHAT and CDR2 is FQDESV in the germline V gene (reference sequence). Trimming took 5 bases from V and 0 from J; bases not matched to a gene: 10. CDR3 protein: CASSPGQGLGISGANVLTF. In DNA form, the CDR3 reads TGTGCCAGCAGCCCGGGACAGGGGTTGGGGATCTCTGGGGCCAACGTCCTGACTTTC.

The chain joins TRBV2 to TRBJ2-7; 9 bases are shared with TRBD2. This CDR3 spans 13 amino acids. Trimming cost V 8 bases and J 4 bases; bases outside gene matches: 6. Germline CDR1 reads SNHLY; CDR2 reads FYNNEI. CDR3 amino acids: CASGSGLAYEQYF. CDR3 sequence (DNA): TGTGCCAGCGGGTCGGGACTAGCTTACGAGCAGTACTTC. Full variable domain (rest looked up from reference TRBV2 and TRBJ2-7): EPEVTQTPSHQVTQMGQEVILRCVPISNHLYFYWYRQILGQKVEFLVSFYNNEISEKSEIFDDQFSVERPDGSNFTLKIRSTKLEDSAMYFCASGSGLAYEQYFGPGTRLTVT.

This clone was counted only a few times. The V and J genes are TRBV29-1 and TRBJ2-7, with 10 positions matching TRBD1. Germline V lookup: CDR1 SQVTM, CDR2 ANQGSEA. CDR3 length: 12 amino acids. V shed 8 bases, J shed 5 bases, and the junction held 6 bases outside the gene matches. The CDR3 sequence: CSTGQGGDEQYF. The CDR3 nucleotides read TGCAGCACCGGACAGGGGGGGGACGAGCAGTACTTC.

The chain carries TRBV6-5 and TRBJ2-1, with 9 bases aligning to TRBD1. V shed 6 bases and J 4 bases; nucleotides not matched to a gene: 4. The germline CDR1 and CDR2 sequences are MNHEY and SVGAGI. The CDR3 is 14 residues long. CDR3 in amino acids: CASRSGTGYNEQFF. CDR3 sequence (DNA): TGTGCCAGCAGATCCGGGACAGGGTACAATGAGCAGTTCTTC.

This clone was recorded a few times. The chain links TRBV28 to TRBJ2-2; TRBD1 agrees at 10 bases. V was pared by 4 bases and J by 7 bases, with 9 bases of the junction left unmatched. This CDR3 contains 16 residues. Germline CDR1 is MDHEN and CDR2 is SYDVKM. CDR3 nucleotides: TGTGCCAGCAGTTCACCCGGACAGGGGGTAATCGGGGAGCTGTTTTTT. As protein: CASSSPGQGVIGELFF.

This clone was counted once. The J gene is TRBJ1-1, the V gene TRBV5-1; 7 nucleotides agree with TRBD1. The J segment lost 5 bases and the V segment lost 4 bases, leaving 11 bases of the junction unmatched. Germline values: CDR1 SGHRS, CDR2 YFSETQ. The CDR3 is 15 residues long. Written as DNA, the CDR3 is TGCGCCAGCAGCGTCATGACAGGGCGGGAAACTGAAGCTTTCTTT. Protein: CASSVMTGRETEAFF.

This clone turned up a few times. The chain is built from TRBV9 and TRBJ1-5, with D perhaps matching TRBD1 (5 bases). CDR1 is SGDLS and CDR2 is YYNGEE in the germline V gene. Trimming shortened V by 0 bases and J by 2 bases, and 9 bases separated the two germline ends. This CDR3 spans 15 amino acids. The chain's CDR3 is CASSVGGRGNQPQHF. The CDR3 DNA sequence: TGTGCCAGCAGCGTAGGGGGCAGGGGCAATCAGCCCCAGCATTTT.

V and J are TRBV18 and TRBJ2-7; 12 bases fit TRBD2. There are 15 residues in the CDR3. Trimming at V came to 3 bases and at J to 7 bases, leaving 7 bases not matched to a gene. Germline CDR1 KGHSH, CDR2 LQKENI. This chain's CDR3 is CASSPKTSGSWEQYF. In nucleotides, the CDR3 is TGTGCCAGCTCACCGAAGACTAGCGGGAGTTGGGAGCAGTACTTC.

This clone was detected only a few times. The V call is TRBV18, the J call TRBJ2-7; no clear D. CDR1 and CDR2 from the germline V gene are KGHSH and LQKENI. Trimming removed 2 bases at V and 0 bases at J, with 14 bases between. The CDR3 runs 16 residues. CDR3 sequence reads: CASSPIPGGDSYEQYF. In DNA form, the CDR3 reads TGTGCCAGCTCACCAATCCCTGGCGGCGACTCCTACGAGCAGTACTTC.

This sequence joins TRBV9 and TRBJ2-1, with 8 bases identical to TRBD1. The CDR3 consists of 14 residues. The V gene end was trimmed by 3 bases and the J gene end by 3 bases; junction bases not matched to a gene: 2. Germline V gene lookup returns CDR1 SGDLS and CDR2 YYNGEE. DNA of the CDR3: TGTGCCAGCAGCGGGGGACAGGTCTACAATGAGCAGTTCTTC. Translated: CASSGGQVYNEQFF.

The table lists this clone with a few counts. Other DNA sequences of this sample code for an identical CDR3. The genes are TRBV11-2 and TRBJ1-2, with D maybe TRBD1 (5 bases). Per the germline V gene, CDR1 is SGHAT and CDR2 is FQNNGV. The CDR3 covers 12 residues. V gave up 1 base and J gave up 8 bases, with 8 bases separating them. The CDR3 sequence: CASSLAGSGYTF. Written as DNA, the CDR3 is TGTGCCAGCAGCTTAGCAGGGAGCGGCTACACCTTC.

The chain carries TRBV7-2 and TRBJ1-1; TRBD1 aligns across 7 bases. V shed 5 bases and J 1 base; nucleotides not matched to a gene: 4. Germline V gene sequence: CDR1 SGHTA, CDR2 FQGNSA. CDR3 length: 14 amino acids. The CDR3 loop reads CASSVRQGNTEAFF. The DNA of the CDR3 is TGTGCCAGCAGCGTAAGACAGGGGAACACTGAAGCTTTCTTT.

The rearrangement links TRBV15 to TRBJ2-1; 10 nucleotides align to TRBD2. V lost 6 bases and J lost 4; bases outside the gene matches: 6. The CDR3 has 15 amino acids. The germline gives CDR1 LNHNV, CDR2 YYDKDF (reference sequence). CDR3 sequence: CATSKTSGEYNEQFF. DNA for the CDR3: TGTGCCACCAGTAAAACTAGCGGGGAATACAATGAGCAGTTCTTC.

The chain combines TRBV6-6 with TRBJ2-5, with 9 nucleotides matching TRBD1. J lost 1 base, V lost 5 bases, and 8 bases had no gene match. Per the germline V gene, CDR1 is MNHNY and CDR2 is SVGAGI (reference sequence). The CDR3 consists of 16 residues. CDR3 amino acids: CASSKWGQGGQETQYF. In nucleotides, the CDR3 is TGTGCCAGCAGTAAATGGGGACAGGGCGGCCAAGAGACCCAGTACTTC.

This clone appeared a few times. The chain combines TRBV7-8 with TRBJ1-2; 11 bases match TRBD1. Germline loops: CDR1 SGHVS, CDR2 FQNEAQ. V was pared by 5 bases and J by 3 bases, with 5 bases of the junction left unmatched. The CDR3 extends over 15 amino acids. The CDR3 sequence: CASSAWTGGDYGYTF. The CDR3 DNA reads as TGTGCCAGCAGCGCTTGGACAGGGGGCGACTATGGCTACACCTTC.

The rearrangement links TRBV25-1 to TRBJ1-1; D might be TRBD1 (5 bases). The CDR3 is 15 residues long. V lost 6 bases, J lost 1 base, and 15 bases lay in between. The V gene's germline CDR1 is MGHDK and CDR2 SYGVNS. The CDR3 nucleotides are TGTGCCAGCAGCAATTCCCGGGGGTGGAACACTGAAGCTTTCTTT. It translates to CASSNSRGWNTEAFF.

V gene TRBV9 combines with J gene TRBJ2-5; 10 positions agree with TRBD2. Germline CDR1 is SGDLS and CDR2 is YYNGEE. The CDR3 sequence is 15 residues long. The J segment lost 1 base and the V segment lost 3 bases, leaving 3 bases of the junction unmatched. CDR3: CASSGTSGLQETQYF. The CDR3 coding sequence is TGTGCCAGCAGCGGGACTAGCGGACTCCAAGAGACCCAGTACTTC. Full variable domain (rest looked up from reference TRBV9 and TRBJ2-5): DSGVTQTPKHLITATGQRVTLRCSPRSGDLSVYWYQQSLDQGLQFLIQYYNGEERAKGNILERFSAQQFPDLHSELNLSSLELGDSALYFCASSGTSGLQETQYFGPGTRLLVL.

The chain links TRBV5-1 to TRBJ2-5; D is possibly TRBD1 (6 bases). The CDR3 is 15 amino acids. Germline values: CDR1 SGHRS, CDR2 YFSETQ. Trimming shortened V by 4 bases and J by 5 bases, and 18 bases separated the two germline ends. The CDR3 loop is CASSTGQSTGETQYF. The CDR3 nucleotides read TGCGCCAGCAGCACCGGACAGTCAACAGGGGAGACCCAGTACTTC.

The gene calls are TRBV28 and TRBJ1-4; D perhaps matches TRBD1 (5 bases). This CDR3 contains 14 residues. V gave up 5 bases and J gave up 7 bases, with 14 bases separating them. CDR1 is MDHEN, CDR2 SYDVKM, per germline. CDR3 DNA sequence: TGTGCCAGCAGTCTCGGGTCCCAGGGTGAAAAACTGTTTTTT. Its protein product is CASSLGSQGEKLFF. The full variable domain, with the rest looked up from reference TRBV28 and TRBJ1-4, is DVKVTQSSRYLVKRTGEKVFLECVQDMDHENMFWYRQDPGLGLRLIYFSYDVKMKEKGDIPEGYSVSREKKERFSLILESASTNQTSMYLCASSLGSQGEKLFFGSGTQLSVL.

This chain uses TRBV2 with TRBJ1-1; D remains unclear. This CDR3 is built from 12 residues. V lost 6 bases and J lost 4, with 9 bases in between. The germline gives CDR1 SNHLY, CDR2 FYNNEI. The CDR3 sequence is CASRSEGTEAFF. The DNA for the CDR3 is TGTGCCAGCAGATCCGAAGGCACTGAAGCTTTCTTT.

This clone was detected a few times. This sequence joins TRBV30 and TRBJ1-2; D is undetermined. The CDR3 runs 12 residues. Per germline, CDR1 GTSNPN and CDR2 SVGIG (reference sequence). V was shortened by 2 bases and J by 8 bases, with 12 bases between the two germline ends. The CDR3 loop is CAWSIAHPGYTF. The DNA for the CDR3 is TGTGCCTGGAGTATCGCGCATCCAGGCTACACCTTC.

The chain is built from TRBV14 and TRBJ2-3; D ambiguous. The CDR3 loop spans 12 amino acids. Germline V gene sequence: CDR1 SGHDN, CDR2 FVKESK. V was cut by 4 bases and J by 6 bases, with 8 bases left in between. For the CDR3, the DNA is TGTGCCAGCAGCCTGAGTCCGGATACGCAGTATTTT. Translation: CASSLSPDTQYF.